These 30 T cell receptor beta chains were sequenced from one sample in a study of T cells in Graves' hyperthyroidism and ophthalmopathy. RNA transcripts yielded amplified TCR beta CDR3 regions. First-round RT-PCR with HTBI primers amplified the TCR CDR3 region. TCRdb fed the multiplex PCR reads into MiXCR, producing one record per CDR3 protein. This table has roughly 500,000 distinct CDR3 sequences, approximately 49% appearing once. The sample comprised peripheral blood or thyroid tissue (not recorded which). The receptors here all came from an adult woman with Graves' disease, either hyperthyroidism or ophthalmopathy (not recorded which).

The sample holds many counts of this clonotype. V and J are TRBV20-1 and TRBJ1-2, with TRBD1 as a possible D gene (5 bases). V gave up 3 bases and J gave up 0 bases, with 11 bases separating them. The germline V gene encodes CDR1 DFQATT and CDR2 SNEGSKA (reference sequence). This CDR3 comprises 14 residues. The CDR3 loop reads CSARGDGANYGYTF. The CDR3 nucleotides read TGCAGTGCTAGGGGGGACGGCGCTAACTATGGCTACACCTTC.

The V call is TRBV20-1, the J call TRBJ1-1, with D possibly matching TRBD1 (6 bases). Per the germline V gene, CDR1 is DFQATT and CDR2 is SNEGSKA (reference sequence). V lost 4 bases, J lost 5 bases, and 17 bases lay in between. The CDR3 contains 14 residues. As DNA, the CDR3 is TGCAGTGCTAAACGAAGACAGGTCCGGACTGAAGCTTTCTTT. It yields the protein CSAKRRQVRTEAFF.

This clonotype has just a few counts. The chain couples TRBV7-2 to TRBJ2-5; 8 nucleotides match TRBD2. The CDR3 covers 16 residues. From germline, CDR1 is SGHTA and CDR2 FQGNSA. With V trimmed by 7 bases and J by 5 bases, 15 bases remained unmatched. The CDR3 loop reads CASTRGSGTWGETQYF. In nucleotides, the CDR3 is TGTGCCAGCACTAGGGGTAGCGGGACCTGGGGGGAGACCCAGTACTTC.

This clonotype was detected a few times. V usage is TRBV19 and J usage is TRBJ1-1, with unresolved D. CDR1 is LNHDA and CDR2 is SQIVND in the germline V gene (reference sequence). V gave up 3 bases and J gave up 7 bases, with 9 bases separating them. The CDR3 totals 12 residues. The CDR3, as DNA: TGTGCCAGTAGTATCGGCACAATTGAAGCTTTCTTT. This translates into CASSIGTIEAFF.

The chain uses TRBV29-1 and TRBJ2-7; tentatively, D is TRBD1 (5 bases). This CDR3 region has 13 residues. The ends were cut back, 8 bases at V and 0 bases at J, with 14 bases in the middle. Germline V gene lookup returns CDR1 SQVTM and CDR2 ANQGSEA. In nucleotides, the CDR3 is TGCAGCTTAGGGGCGCAGAGCTCCTACGAGCAGTACTTC. Its translation: CSLGAQSSYEQYF.

The V and J genes are TRBV7-8 and TRBJ2-7; 9 nucleotides agree with TRBD1. The V gene end was trimmed by 5 bases and the J gene end by 1 base; junction bases not matched to a gene: 6. CDR3 length equals 15 residues. Germline V gene lookup returns CDR1 SGHVS and CDR2 FQNEAQ. This CDR3 is CASSIRDRDSYEQYF. CDR3 sequence (DNA): TGTGCCAGCAGCATCCGGGACAGGGATTCCTACGAGCAGTACTTC.

This clonotype was counted ten times or more. J is TRBJ2-2 and V is TRBV7-9; 16 nucleotides align to TRBD2. Germline loops: CDR1 SEHNR, CDR2 FQNEAQ (reference sequence). The V and J ends lost 4 bases and 1 base, in that order; junction bases with no gene match: 6. The CDR3 extends over 19 amino acids. The CDR3 here is CASSSGLAGGSRNTGELFF. The CDR3 nucleotides are TGTGCCAGCAGCTCGGGACTAGCGGGAGGGAGTCGGAACACCGGGGAGCTGTTTTTT.

This clonotype was seen at least ten times. The genes are TRBV10-3 and TRBJ2-2; 10 nucleotides agree with TRBD2. V shed 11 bases and J 3 bases; nucleotides not matched to a gene: 12. Germline CDR1 and CDR2: ENHRY and SYGVKD. The CDR3 spans 16 residues. CDR3 DNA: TGTGCCGCCGGGGGGCTAGCGGGAGCCGACACCGGGGAGCTGTTTTTT. It specifies CAAGGLAGADTGELFF.

This chain connects TRBV7-9 to TRBJ2-6; 7 bases agree with TRBD2. The ends lost 5 bases at V and 2 bases at J; junction bases unmatched: 6. Looked up from germline, CDR1 is SEHNR and CDR2 is FQNEAQ (reference sequence). The CDR3 loop spans 16 amino acids. The CDR3 DNA is TGTGCCAGCAGCCAGGAGGCGGGGGCTGGGGCCAACGTCCTGACTTTC. It translates to CASSQEAGAGANVLTF.

This clonotype has only a few counts. The CDR3 end shows no conserved phenylalanine or tryptophan, and so a read error is likely. The limits of the CDR3 on the DNA are not certain, so only TCRdb's listed CDR3 is given. V is TRBV7-9 and J is TRBJ2-2; the D call of TRBD1 is as the table states it, not checked on the DNA. CDR1 is SEHNR and CDR2 is FQNEAQ in the germline V gene (reference sequence). Both ends counted, the CDR3 spans 8 residues. The CDR3 here is CASSWGFG.

The chain recombines TRBV6-5 with TRBJ2-7, with 11 bases matching TRBD1. Looked up from germline, CDR1 is MNHEY and CDR2 is SVGAGI. With V trimmed by 2 bases and J by 2 bases, 2 bases remained unmatched. The CDR3 has 15 residues. CDR3 amino acids: CASSYTGQGAYEQYF. The CDR3, as DNA: TGTGCCAGCAGTTACACGGGACAGGGGGCCTACGAGCAGTACTTC.

The chain employs TRBV10-1 and TRBJ1-6; 7 positions agree with TRBD1. This CDR3 region has 16 residues. Germline loops: CDR1 WNHNN, CDR2 SYGVQD (reference sequence). J gave up 8 bases and V 4 bases, and 11 bases lay outside the gene matches. CDR3 DNA sequence: TGCGCCAGCAGTGCTAGAGAGGACAGGCAGGATTCACCCCTCCACTTT. As protein: CASSAREDRQDSPLHF.

This clonotype came up many times. Here the CDR3 omits its conserved ending phenylalanine or tryptophan, so a read error is the likely source. No DNA is shown, since the ends of the CDR3 on it are uncertain; the CDR3 is the one TCRdb lists. The rearrangement joins TRBV20-1 to TRBJ1-2; the table assigns TRBD1, which was not confirmed against the DNA. Looked up from germline, CDR1 is DFQATT and CDR2 is SNEGSKA (reference sequence). The CDR3 has 8 amino acids, counting both end residues. The CDR3 loop is CSARRGAV.

In its sample, this clonotype was seen many times. The V call is TRBV20-1, the J call TRBJ2-2; perhaps TRBD1 as D (5 bases). CDR3 length equals 14 residues. V was pared by 0 bases and J by 4 bases, with 9 bases between. Germline V gives CDR1 DFQATT, CDR2 SNEGSKA (reference sequence). In nucleotides, the CDR3 is TGCAGTGCTAGAGATAGGGGTTTCACCGGGGAGCTGTTTTTT. This sequence encodes CSARDRGFTGELFF.

The chain carries TRBV12-3 or TRBV12-4 and TRBJ2-7; D is ambiguous. The CDR3 runs 15 residues. V was clipped by 5 bases and J by 3 bases, with 17 bases between them. The chain's CDR3 is CASSPGFSRHYEQYF. CDR3 nucleotides: TGTGCCAGCAGTCCAGGCTTCTCTCGTCACTACGAGCAGTACTTC.

In this sample, this clonotype turned up many times. V gene TRBV7-9 combines with J gene TRBJ1-1, with unresolved D. Germline lookup yields CDR1 SEHNR and CDR2 FQNEAQ (reference sequence). V was shortened by 5 bases and J by 1 base, with 11 bases between the two germline ends. This CDR3 is built from 14 residues. CDR3 sequence reads: CASSLDGPNTEAFF. The DNA of the CDR3 is TGTGCCAGCAGCCTTGACGGTCCGAACACTGAAGCTTTCTTT. Variable domain in full (rest from reference TRBV7-9 and TRBJ1-1): DTGVSQNPRHKITKRGQNVTFRCDPISEHNRLYWYRQTLGQGPEFLTYFQNEAQLEKSRLLSDRFSAERPKGSFSTLEIQRTEQGDSAMYLCASSLDGPNTEAFFGQGTRLTVV.

The V gene is TRBV20-1, the J gene TRBJ2-7; D unclear. Germline V gene data show CDR1 as DFQATT and CDR2 as SNEGSKA (reference sequence). V lost 6 bases to trimming and J lost 1 base, with 13 bases between them. The CDR3 has 13 amino acids. Written as DNA, the CDR3 is TGCAGTGCCGTACCATTCAGGTCCTACGAGCAGTACTTC. It codes for CSAVPFRSYEQYF.

This clonotype appeared many times. The J gene is TRBJ2-5, the V gene TRBV9; D is unresolved. CDR3 size: 15 residues. V was clipped by 2 bases and J by 4 bases, with 15 bases between them. Per germline, CDR1 SGDLS and CDR2 YYNGEE. The CDR3 coding sequence is TGTGCCAGCAGCGTCGGTGTGAGTCCTGGAGAGACCCAGTACTTC. Its translation is CASSVGVSPGETQYF.

The rearrangement joins TRBV11-2 to TRBJ2-7, with D possibly called TRBD1 or TRBD2 (5 bases each). From germline, CDR1 is SGHAT and CDR2 FQNNGV. The CDR3 contains 15 residues. V was cut by 3 bases and J by 1 base, with 13 bases left in between. The CDR3, as DNA: TGTGCCAGCAGCTTGGATCGGGGACGGTCCTACGAGCAGTACTTC. It yields the protein CASSLDRGRSYEQYF.

This clonotype occurred many times. J is TRBJ1-4 and V is TRBV29-1; the D gene is possibly TRBD1 (6 bases). Trimming took off 4 bases at V and 5 bases at J, with 14 bases between the two ends. Germline V CDR1 and CDR2: SQVTM, ANQGSEA. This CDR3 is 14 amino acids long. The CDR3 DNA reads as TGCAGCGTTGGGCCCGGACAGAACAATGAAAAACTGTTTTTT. Its protein is CSVGPGQNNEKLFF.

The chain uses TRBV7-8 and TRBJ2-6, with D unresolved. The germline V gene has CDR1 SGHVS and CDR2 FQNEAQ. V lost 1 base, J lost 2 bases, and 6 bases lay in between. This CDR3 region has 15 residues. CDR3 protein: CASSLGVAGANVLTF. DNA of the CDR3: TGTGCCAGCAGCTTAGGGGTGGCTGGGGCCAACGTCCTGACTTTC. The variable domain in full, completed from reference TRBV7-8 and TRBJ2-6, reads GAGVSQSPRYKVAKRGQDVALRCDPISGHVSLFWYQQALGQGPEFLTYFQNEAQLDKSGLPSDRFFAERPEGSVSTLKIQRTQQEDSAVYLCASSLGVAGANVLTFGAGSRLTVL.

Turning to this clonotype: A much larger clone sits a single nucleotide away, making a read error possible. This chain joins TRBV6-2 or TRBV6-3 and TRBJ1-5, with 7 bases that match TRBD1. The germline V gene encodes CDR1 MNHEY and CDR2 SVGEGT. CDR3 length equals 15 residues. The CDR3 DNA follows: TGTGCCGGCAGTTCAGGGGGGTATAGCAATCAGCCCCAGCATTTT. This sequence encodes CAGSSGGYSNQPQHF.

This clonotype was detected ten times or more. The junction and the germline gene differ at one end; a read error may be behind it. The chain carries TRBV7-7 and TRBJ1-1, with D uncertain. Per the germline V gene, CDR1 is SSHAT and CDR2 is FNYEAQ (reference sequence). CDR3 length: 13 amino acids. The CDR3 region has the DNA TGTGCTAGCAGCACACAGCTGAACACTGAAGCTTTCTTT. Translating it yields CASSTQLNTEAFF.

This chain joins TRBV7-2 and TRBJ1-6; D uncertain. Trimming cost V 4 bases and J 6 bases, with 16 bases left between them. Germline lookup yields CDR1 SGHTA and CDR2 FQGNSA. The CDR3 runs to 16 residues. The CDR3 is CASSWGGGPGNSPLHF. The CDR3 DNA sequence: TGTGCCAGCAGCTGGGGAGGTGGTCCGGGTAATTCACCCCTCCACTTT.

The chain couples TRBV15 to TRBJ1-3; D is unclear. V was pared by 4 bases and J by 2 bases, with 9 bases between. CDR1 is LNHNV and CDR2 is YYDKDF in the germline V gene (reference sequence). CDR3 size: 14 residues. CDR3 sequence reads: CATSTRTAGNTIYF. The CDR3 DNA follows: TGTGCCACCAGCACGCGGACCGCTGGAAACACCATATATTTT.

The rearrangement uses TRBV20-1 and TRBJ2-7; weak D call: TRBD2 (5 bases). The germline CDR1 and CDR2 sequences are DFQATT and SNEGSKA (reference sequence). CDR3 size: 13 residues. Trimming cost V 3 bases and J 3 bases, with 12 bases left between them. The CDR3 spells CSARAGEFYEQYF. The DNA of the CDR3 is TGCAGTGCTAGGGCGGGTGAGTTCTACGAGCAGTACTTC.

The chain links TRBV7-9 to TRBJ1-1; TRBD1 is a possible D gene (5 bases). Trimming removed 6 bases from V and 2 bases from J, with 16 bases in between. Germline assignment: CDR1 SEHNR and CDR2 FQNEAQ (reference sequence). The CDR3 covers 15 residues. CDR3 sequence: CASRDNAGVNTEAFF. The CDR3 nucleotides are TGTGCCAGCAGGGACAACGCGGGGGTAAACACTGAAGCTTTCTTT. The complete variable domain, with remaining parts taken from reference TRBV7-9 and TRBJ1-1, reads DTGVSQNPRHKITKRGQNVTFRCDPISEHNRLYWYRQTLGQGPEFLTYFQNEAQLEKSRLLSDRFSAERPKGSFSTLEIQRTEQGDSAMYLCASRDNAGVNTEAFFGQGTRLTVV.

This clonotype was seen ten or more times. The CDR3 DNA reads as TGCGCCAGCAGTCCAGGGCCGGAGCGGGAGCTGTTTTTT. Translated: CASSPGPERELFF. The V and J genes are TRBV4-1 and TRBJ2-2; weak D call: TRBD1 (5 bases). The V gene's germline CDR1 is MGHRA and CDR2 YSYEKL. V was pared by 6 bases and J by 9 bases, with 14 bases between. This CDR3 is 13 amino acids long.

This clonotype was seen only once. The CDR3 sequence is CASSQDRGARYEQYF. CDR3 DNA: TGCGCCAGCAGCCAAGATAGGGGGGCAAGGTACGAGCAGTACTTC. The rearrangement joins TRBV4-1 to TRBJ2-7; the D call may be TRBD1 or TRBD2 (6 bases each). Germline V CDR1 and CDR2: MGHRA, YSYEKL. V was clipped by 0 bases and J by 4 bases, with 13 bases between them. The CDR3 extends over 15 amino acids.

V usage is TRBV28 and J usage is TRBJ1-1, with unresolved D. The length of the CDR3 is 14 residues. Trimming pared 2 bases from V and 3 bases from J, leaving 10 bases between. CDR1 and CDR2 from the germline V gene are MDHEN and SYDVKM. For the CDR3, the DNA is TGTGCCAGCAGTTTACCTAGGGTGGACACTGAAGCTTTCTTT. Its protein product is CASSLPRVDTEAFF.